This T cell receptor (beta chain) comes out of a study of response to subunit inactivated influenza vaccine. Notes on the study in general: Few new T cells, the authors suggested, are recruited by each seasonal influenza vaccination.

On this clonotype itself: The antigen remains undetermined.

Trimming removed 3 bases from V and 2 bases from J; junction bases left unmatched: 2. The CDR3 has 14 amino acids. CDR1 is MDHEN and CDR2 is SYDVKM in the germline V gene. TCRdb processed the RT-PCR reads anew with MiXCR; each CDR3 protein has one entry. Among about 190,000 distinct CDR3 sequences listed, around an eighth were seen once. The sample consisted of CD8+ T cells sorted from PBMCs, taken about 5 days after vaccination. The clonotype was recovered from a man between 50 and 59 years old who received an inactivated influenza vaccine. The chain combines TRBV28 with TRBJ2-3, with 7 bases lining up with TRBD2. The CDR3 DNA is TGTGCCAGCAGTTTTGAGCGGGACACAGATACGCAGTATTTT. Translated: CASSFERDTDTQYF.